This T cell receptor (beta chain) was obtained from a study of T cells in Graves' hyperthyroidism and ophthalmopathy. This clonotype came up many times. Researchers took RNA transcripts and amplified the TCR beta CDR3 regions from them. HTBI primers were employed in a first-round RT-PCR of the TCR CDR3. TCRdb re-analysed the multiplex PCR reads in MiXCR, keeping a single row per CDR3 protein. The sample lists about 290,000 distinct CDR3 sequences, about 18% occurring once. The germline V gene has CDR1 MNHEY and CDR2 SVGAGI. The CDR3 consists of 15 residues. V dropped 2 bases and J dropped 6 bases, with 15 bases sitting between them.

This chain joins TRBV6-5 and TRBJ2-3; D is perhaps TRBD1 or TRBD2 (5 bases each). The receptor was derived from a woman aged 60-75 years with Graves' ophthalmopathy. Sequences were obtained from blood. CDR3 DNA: TGTGCCAGCAGTTACCCTCGGACAAGGGAGGATACGCAGTATTTT. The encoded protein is CASSYPRTREDTQYF.